These 9 T cell receptor beta chains were all obtained from the same sample, sequenced in a study of blood T cell repertoires in COVID-19. The assay was immunoSEQ multiplex PCR, and TCRdb's table has in-frame clones only and misses some. The data hold 250,000 to 400,000 clones, with roughly 88% observed a single time. Material for sequencing was peripheral blood. Receptors originate from a woman in her twenties or thirties with COVID-19, enrolled during active disease.

The chain joins TRBV6-2 or TRBV6-3 to TRBJ2-1; 11 bases match TRBD1. Germline CDR1 and CDR2: MNHEY and SVGEGT. J was trimmed by 6 bases and V by 6 bases; bases with no gene match: 7. CDR3 length: 15 amino acids. The CDR3 loop reads CASSSAGTGGNEQFF. The CDR3 nucleotides are TGTGCCAGCAGCTCCGCCGGGACAGGGGGCAATGAGCAGTTCTTC.

CDR3 protein: CASSLAPLASDEQFF. The DNA of the CDR3 is TGTGCCAGCAGCTTGGCCCCACTAGCTTCCGATGAGCAGTTCTTC. J is TRBJ2-1 and V is TRBV5-4; a weak D match, TRBD2 (6 bases). Germline CDR1 and CDR2: SGHNT and YYREEE (reference sequence). There are 15 residues in the CDR3. The V gene lost 0 bases and the J gene lost 8 bases, with 15 bases spanning the gap.

The chain is built from TRBV2 and TRBJ1-6, with D possibly TRBD1 on 6 matching bases. Germline V gene sequence: CDR1 SNHLY, CDR2 FYNNEI. This CDR3 is 15 amino acids long. Trimming cost V 3 bases and J 8 bases, with 14 bases left between them. The CDR3 nucleotides read TGTGCCAGCAGTGATACAGGGAATTTATATTCACCCCTCCACTTT. It encodes CASSDTGNLYSPLHF.

The gene calls are TRBV6-2 or TRBV6-3 and TRBJ1-1, with 8 bases lining up with TRBD1. The CDR3 loop spans 14 amino acids. With V trimmed by 4 bases and J by 6 bases, 7 bases remained unmatched. CDR1 is MNHEY and CDR2 is SVGEGT in the germline V gene. The CDR3 reads CASSFQGARAEAFF. The CDR3 DNA reads TGTGCCAGCAGTTTCCAGGGGGCTCGGGCTGAAGCTTTCTTT.

In nucleotides, the CDR3 is TGTGCCAGCAGTTGGTTAGGGGGAGCGGACACCGGGGAGCTGTTTTTT. Translated, it gives CASSWLGGADTGELFF. This chain connects TRBV27 to TRBJ2-2; D possibly corresponds to TRBD1 (6 bases). The CDR3 totals 16 residues. In germline, CDR1 is MNHEY, CDR2 SMNVEV (reference sequence). V was shortened by 4 bases and J by 3 bases, with 15 bases between the two germline ends.

The chain combines TRBV5-4 with TRBJ1-2, with D perhaps matching TRBD1 (5 bases). Germline V gives CDR1 SGHNT, CDR2 YYREEE (reference sequence). The CDR3 consists of 12 residues. The germline V and J ends were trimmed by 5 bases and 12 bases, with 17 bases remaining between them. The CDR3 is CASSSGRGEDTF. DNA for the CDR3: TGTGCCAGCAGTTCGGGGCGCGGGGAGGACACCTTC.

V gene TRBV5-1 combines with J gene TRBJ2-4, with TRBD2 matching 7 bases. The CDR3 is 13 amino acids. After removal of 0 bases from V and 15 bases from J, the junction contained 9 bases not matched to a gene. The germline V gene has CDR1 SGHRS and CDR2 YFSETQ. The DNA of the CDR3 is TGCGCCAGCAGCTTGGGGGAGGGATCGCGATGGTACTTC. Its translation: CASSLGEGSRWYF.

The V call is TRBV5-8, the J call TRBJ1-5; no reliable D call. The CDR3 runs to 13 residues. Germline V gene sequence: CDR1 SGHTS, CDR2 YDEGEE. Trimming left V 0 bases short and J 6 bases short, with 7 bases between. The CDR3 loop is CASSLGEGQPQHF. CDR3 nucleotides: TGTGCCAGCAGCTTGGGGGAGGGTCAGCCCCAGCATTTT.

The rearrangement joins TRBV6-4 to TRBJ1-1, with unresolved D. The CDR3 has 13 residues. Germline-derived CDR1 and CDR2 are MRHNA and SNTAGT. V was clipped by 3 bases and J by 11 bases, with 16 bases between them. The CDR3 bases are TGTGCCAGCAGTGAAGAGGAAAGGAAAGAGGCTTTCTTT. This translates into CASSEEERKEAFF.